This T cell receptor beta chain was captured in a study of blood T cell repertoires in COVID-19. V was cut by 1 base and J by 5 bases, with 8 bases left in between. This CDR3 has 14 residues. The germline CDR1 and CDR2 sequences are LNHNV and YYDKDF (reference sequence). TCRdb's copy holds only in-frame clones and misses some; the assay was immunoSEQ multiplex PCR. The data contain around 210,000 clones, 70% to 90% of them singletons. The clonotype comes from a man between 45 and 60 years old with COVID-19, enrolled during active disease. The specimen sequenced was peripheral blood. The genes are TRBV15 and TRBJ2-2; perhaps TRBD1 as D (5 bases). This chain's CDR3 is CATSRAQGTGELFF. In DNA form, the CDR3 reads TGTGCCACCAGCAGAGCCCAGGGTACCGGGGAGCTGTTTTTT. Full variable domain (outside the CDR3, taken from reference TRBV15 and TRBJ2-2): DAMVIQNPRYQVTQFGKPVTLSCSQTLNHNVMYWYQQKSSQAPKLLFHYYDKDFNNEADTPDNFQSRRPNTSFCFLDIRSPGLGDTAMYLCATSRAQGTGELFFGEGSRLTVL.